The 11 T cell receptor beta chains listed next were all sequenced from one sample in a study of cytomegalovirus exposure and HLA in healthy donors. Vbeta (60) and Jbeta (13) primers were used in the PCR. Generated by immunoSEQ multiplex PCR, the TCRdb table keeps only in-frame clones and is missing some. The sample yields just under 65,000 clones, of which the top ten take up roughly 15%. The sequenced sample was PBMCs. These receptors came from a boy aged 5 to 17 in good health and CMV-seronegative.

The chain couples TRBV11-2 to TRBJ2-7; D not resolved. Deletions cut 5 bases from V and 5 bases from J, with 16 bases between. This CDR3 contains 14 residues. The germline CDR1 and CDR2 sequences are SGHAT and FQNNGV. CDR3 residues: CASSLRPVGDEQYF. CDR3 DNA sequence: TGTGCCAGCAGCCTCCGGCCAGTGGGCGACGAGCAGTACTTC.

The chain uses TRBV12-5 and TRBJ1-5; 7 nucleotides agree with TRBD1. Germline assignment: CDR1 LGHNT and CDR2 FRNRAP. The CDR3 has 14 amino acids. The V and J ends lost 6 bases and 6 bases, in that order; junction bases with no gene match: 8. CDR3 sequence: CASGETGWGQPQHF. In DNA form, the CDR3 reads TGTGCTAGTGGCGAGACAGGGTGGGGTCAGCCCCAGCATTTT.

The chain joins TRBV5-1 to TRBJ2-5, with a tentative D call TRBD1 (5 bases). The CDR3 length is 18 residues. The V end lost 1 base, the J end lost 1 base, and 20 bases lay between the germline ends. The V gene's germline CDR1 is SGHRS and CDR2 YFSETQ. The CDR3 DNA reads TGCGCCAGCAGCTTGCTTGGTCTAGACAGTCCTAGCCAAGAGACCCAGTACTTC. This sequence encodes CASSLLGLDSPSQETQYF. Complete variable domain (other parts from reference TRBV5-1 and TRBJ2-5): KAGVTQTPRYLIKTRGQQVTLSCSPISGHRSVSWYQQTPGQGLQFLFEYFSETQRNKGNFPGRFSGRQFSNSRSEMNVSTLELGDSALYLCASSLLGLDSPSQETQYFGPGTRLLVL.

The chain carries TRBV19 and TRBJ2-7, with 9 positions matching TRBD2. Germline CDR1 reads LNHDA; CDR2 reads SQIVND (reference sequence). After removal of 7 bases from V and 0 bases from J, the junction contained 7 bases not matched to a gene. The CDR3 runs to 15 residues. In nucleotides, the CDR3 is TGTGCCAGTAAAGCGGGGGGCCTAGGCTCCTACGAGCAGTACTTC. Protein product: CASKAGGLGSYEQYF. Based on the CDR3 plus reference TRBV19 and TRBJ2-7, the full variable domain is DGGITQSPKYLFRKEGQNVTLSCEQNLNHDAMYWYRQDPGQGLRLIYYSQIVNDFQKGDIAEGYSVSREKKESFPLTVTSAQKNPTAFYLCASKAGGLGSYEQYFGPGTRLTVT.

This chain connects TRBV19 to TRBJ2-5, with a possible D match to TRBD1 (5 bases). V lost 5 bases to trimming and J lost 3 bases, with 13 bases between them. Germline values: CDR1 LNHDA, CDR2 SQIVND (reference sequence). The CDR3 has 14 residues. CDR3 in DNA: TGTGCCAGTAGTTCGGACCCGACAGAAGAGACCCAGTACTTC. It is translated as CASSSDPTEETQYF.

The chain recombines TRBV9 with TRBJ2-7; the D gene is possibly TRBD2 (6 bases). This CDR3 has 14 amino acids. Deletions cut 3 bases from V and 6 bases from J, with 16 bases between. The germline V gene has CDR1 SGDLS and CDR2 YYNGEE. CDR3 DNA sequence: TGTGCCAGCAGCGCGGGACTGGTTAACGTCGAGCAGTACTTC. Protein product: CASSAGLVNVEQYF.

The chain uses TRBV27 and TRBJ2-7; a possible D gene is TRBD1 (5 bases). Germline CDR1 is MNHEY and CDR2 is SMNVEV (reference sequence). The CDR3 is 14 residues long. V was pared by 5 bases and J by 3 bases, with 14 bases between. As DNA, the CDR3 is TGTGCCAGCAGTCTGGCAGGGTTAAACTACGAGCAGTACTTC. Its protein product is CASSLAGLNYEQYF.

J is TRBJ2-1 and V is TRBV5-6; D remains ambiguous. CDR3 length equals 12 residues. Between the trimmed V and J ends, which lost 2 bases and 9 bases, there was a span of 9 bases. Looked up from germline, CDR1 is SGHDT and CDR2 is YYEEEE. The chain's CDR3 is CASSFLMSEQFF. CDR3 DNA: TGTGCCAGCAGCTTTCTCATGAGTGAGCAGTTCTTC.

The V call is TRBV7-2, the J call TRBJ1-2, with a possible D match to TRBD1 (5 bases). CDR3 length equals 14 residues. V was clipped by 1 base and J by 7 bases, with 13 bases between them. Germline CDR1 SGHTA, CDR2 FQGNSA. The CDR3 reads CASSLVQGATGYTF. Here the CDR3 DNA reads TGTGCCAGCAGCTTAGTGCAGGGTGCCACTGGCTACACCTTC.

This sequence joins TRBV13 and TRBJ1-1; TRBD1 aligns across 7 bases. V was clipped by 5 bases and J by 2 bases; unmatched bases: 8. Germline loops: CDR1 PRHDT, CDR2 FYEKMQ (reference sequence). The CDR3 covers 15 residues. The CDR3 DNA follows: TGTGCCAGCAGCATGGACAGGATCCTAAACACTGAAGCTTTCTTT. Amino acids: CASSMDRILNTEAFF.

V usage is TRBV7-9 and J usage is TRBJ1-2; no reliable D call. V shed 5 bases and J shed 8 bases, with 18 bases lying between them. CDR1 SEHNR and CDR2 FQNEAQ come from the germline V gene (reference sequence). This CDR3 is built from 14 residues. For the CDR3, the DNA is TGTGCCAGCAGCCAAGGTCCCCTTATCGGGGGCTACACCTTC. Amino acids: CASSQGPLIGGYTF.